The source of this TCR beta chain is a study of blood T cell repertoires in COVID-19. At the level of the study: The United States, Italy and Spain were the sources of the acute and convalescent COVID-19 samples. T cells, B-cell-depleted T cells, or PBMCs provided the cDNA or gDNA that served as material.

Authors' data handling: Reference gene primer amplification gave estimated nucleated cell counts. Data came from immunoSEQ multiplex PCR; TCRdb stores just in-frame clones and leaves some out. V and J calls and clone size are given by that table; D and trimming were obtained from the DNA. The table lists fewer than 200,000 clones, about four fifths of them singletons. One Seattle source followed patients from active infection through their disease course. V shed 5 bases and J 6 bases; nucleotides not matched to a gene: 13. The germline CDR1 and CDR2 sequences are LNHDA and SQIVND (reference sequence). The CDR3 sequence is 16 residues long.

This TCR came from an elderly woman with COVID-19, enrolled during active disease. Sequences were obtained from peripheral blood. The chain links TRBV19 to TRBJ1-1; 9 nucleotides line up with TRBD1. The CDR3 loop reads CASSPGTGLILAEAFF. The CDR3 DNA reads as TGTGCCAGTAGTCCCGGGACAGGGCTAATATTAGCTGAAGCTTTCTTT.